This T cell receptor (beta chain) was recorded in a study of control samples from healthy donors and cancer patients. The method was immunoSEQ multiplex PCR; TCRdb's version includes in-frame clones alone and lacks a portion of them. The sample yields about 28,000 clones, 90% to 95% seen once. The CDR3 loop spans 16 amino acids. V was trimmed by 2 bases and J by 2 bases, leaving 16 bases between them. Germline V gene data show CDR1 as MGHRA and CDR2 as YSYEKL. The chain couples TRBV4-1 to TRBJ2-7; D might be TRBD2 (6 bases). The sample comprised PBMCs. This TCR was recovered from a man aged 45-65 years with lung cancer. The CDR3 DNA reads TGCGCCAGCAGCCAATCTCTCTCGGGGGTCCCCTACGAGCAGTACTTC. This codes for CASSQSLSGVPYEQYF.